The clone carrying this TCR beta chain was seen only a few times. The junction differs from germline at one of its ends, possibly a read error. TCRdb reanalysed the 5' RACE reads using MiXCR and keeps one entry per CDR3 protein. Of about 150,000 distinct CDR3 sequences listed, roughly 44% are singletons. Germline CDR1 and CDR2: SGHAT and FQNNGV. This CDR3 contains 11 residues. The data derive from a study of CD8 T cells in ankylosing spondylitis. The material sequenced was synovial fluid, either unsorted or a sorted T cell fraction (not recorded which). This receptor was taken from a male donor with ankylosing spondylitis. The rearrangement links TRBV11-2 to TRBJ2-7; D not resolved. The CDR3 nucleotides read TGTGCCAGCAGCTTAGAGGCAGAGACGGGCTTC. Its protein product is CASSLEAETGF. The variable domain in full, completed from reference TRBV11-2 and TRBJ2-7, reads EAGVAQSPRYKIIEKRQSVAFWCNPISGHATLYWYQQILGQGPKLLIQFQNNGVVDDSQLPKDRFSAERLKGVDSTLKIQPAKLEDSAVYLCASSLEAETGFGPGTRLTVT.